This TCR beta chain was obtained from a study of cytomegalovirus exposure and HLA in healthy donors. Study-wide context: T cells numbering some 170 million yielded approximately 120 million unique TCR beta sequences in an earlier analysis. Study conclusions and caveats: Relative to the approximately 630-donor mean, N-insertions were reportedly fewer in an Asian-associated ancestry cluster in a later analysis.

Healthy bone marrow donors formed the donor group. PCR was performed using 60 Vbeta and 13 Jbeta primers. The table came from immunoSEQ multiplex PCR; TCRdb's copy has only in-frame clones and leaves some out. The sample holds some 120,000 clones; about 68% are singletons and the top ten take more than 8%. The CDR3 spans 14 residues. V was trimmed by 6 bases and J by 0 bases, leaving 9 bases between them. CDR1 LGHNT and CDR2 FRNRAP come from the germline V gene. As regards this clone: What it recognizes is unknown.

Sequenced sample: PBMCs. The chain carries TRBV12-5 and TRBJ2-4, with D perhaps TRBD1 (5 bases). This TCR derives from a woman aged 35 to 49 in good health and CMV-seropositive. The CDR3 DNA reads TGTGCTAGTGGGAGGCAGGGAGCCAAAAACATTCAGTACTTC. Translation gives CASGRQGAKNIQYF.